These T cell receptor beta chains were read from a single sample in a study of T-cell reconstitution after alpha-beta-depleted transplantation in children. In TCRdb, the PCR reads were re-called with MiXCR into one record per CDR3 protein. The table lists around 490,000 distinct CDR3 sequences, more than 9.5% of them singletons. The material was PBMCs, mostly from graft donor cells, obtained 180 days after TCRalphabeta/CD19-depleted stem cell transplant. The receptors here all came from a female patient between 2 and 15 years old who had a stem cell transplant for aplastic anemia, so the T cells may come from the graft donor. Both conserved end residues are part of each CDR3. Fields, in order: J gene, V gene, CDR3 protein.

>TRBJ2-3|TRBV5-1
CASSGTGAPDTQYF
>TRBJ2-5|TRBV12-3/TRBV12-4
CANSLREQETHYF
>TRBJ1-5|TRBV12-5
CASGMDRVNHQPQHF
>TRBJ1-5|TRBV20-1
CSASGQAGGGQPQHF
>TRBJ2-1|TRBV7-2
CASSFIGKPSYNEQFF
>TRBJ2-1|TRBV10-1
CASSEQAADNEQFF
>TRBJ2-7|TRBV13
CASSLTAGPPYEQYF
>TRBJ2-7|TRBV12-3/TRBV12-4
CASSLMESSYEQYF
>TRBJ2-1|TRBV20-1
CSARVGPSDYNEQFF
>TRBJ1-6|TRBV30
CASDRDNSPLHF
>TRBJ2-3|TRBV7-9
CAVRTEPTDTQYF
>TRBJ1-3|TRBV7-2
CASSFTGNTIYF
>TRBJ2-1|TRBV6-2/TRBV6-3
CASSLDYNEQFF
>TRBJ1-2|TRBV28
CASSTTGWNYGYTF
>TRBJ2-2|TRBV29-1
CSVVQGVTGELFF
>TRBJ2-1|TRBV6-2/TRBV6-3
CASGVGQANEQFF
>TRBJ2-4|TRBV5-6
CASSLARAAKNIQYF
>TRBJ2-5|TRBV3-1
CATSLGQGVQGTQYF
>TRBJ1-2|TRBV6-1
CASSRDFNYGYTF
>TRBJ2-7|TRBV15
CATSRQPRESVYEQYF
>TRBJ2-3|TRBV18
CASSPLQVTDTQYF
>TRBJ2-3|TRBV9
CASSVRMLTDTQYF
>TRBJ2-4|TRBV7-2
CASSLVLAGTKNIQYF
>TRBJ2-6|TRBV12-3/TRBV12-4
CTSSSVAGEPSGANVLTF
>TRBJ1-1|TRBV18
CASSPQGVQNTEAFF
>TRBJ2-7|TRBV3-1
CASSQSGGYEQYF
>TRBJ2-3|TRBV6-5
CASSYRGAGTDTQYF
>TRBJ1-1|TRBV4-3
CASSQENRPGGTEAFF
>TRBJ2-5|TRBV20-1
CSAREASGSFRFYQETQYF
>TRBJ2-5|TRBV15
CATSHLQETQYF
>TRBJ1-1|TRBV5-6
CASNLWGGLNTEAFF
>TRBJ1-1|TRBV12-3/TRBV12-4
CASSPLEGRTMNTEAFF
>TRBJ1-1|TRBV5-1
CASSIDGQPTEAFF
>TRBJ2-6|TRBV7-6
CASSLSGLAGRSGANVLTF
>TRBJ2-1|TRBV12-3/TRBV12-4
CASSSLAGGYYNEQFF
>TRBJ2-3|TRBV6-5
CASSYRGLAGSTDTQYF
>TRBJ1-1|TRBV29-1
CSVDPRGWATEAFF
>TRBJ2-5|TRBV20-1
CSARRPGETQYF
>TRBJ1-1|TRBV7-2
CASSLFTVNTEAFF
>TRBJ2-1|TRBV10-1
CASLVPLADSSYNEQFF
>TRBJ1-2|TRBV27
CASSLKQGAYGYTF
>TRBJ2-6|TRBV7-3
CASSLIGHRAGPTSGANVLTF
>TRBJ2-5|TRBV9
CASSPDPGETQYF
>TRBJ1-1|TRBV5-6
CASSWGLTQMAFF
>TRBJ1-2|TRBV15
CATSRDDIRQGPYYGYTF
>TRBJ1-2|TRBV12-3/TRBV12-4
CASSSGHLYGYTF
>TRBJ2-1|TRBV20-1
CSAGKSGRAINEQFF
>TRBJ2-7|TRBV5-1
CASSSGQSQQYF
>TRBJ2-4|TRBV12-3/TRBV12-4
CASSGGAGNIQYF
>TRBJ2-1|TRBV7-2
CAISGREGSYNEQFF
>TRBJ1-1|TRBV20-1
CSADQTGANTEAFF
>TRBJ2-5|TRBV28
CASSFLGGAGETQYF
>TRBJ2-5|TRBV4-3
CASSQDLDLGTQYF
>TRBJ2-6|TRBV11-2
CATSPEDSVANVLTF
>TRBJ1-1|TRBV4-3
CASSQDPYVNTEAFF
>TRBJ2-3|TRBV25-1
CASRGDTLDTQYF